This paragraph reports one T cell receptor beta chain. What it recognizes is unknown. The data are from a study of radiotherapy plus CTLA-4 blockade in lung cancer. For the study at large: Roughly 17% of patients responded objectively, and roughly 30% achieved disease control.

Study-level results: TCR clones originating in tumors grew in number in blood after radiotherapy plus ipilimumab. The authors reported that early blood T cell clone dynamics, with interferon-beta, best predicted response.

Ipilimumab-mediated CTLA-4 blockade plus focal radiation was given to patients having chemo-refractory metastatic non-small-cell lung cancer. The V gene's germline CDR1 is SGDLS and CDR2 YYNGEE. The V gene lost 0 bases and the J gene lost 3 bases, with 14 bases spanning the gap. The CDR3 is 16 residues long. Clones were read by immunoSEQ multiplex PCR, and TCRdb kept only the in-frame ones, dropping some. The data contain about 83,000 clones, 60% to 85% of them seen just once; the ten biggest clones take up 4%. The starting material was peripheral blood, obtained from a patient treated with radiotherapy plus ipilimumab. J is TRBJ2-3 and V is TRBV9; D remains unclear. The sequence derives from a human donor with non-small cell lung cancer who had a partial response to radiotherapy plus ipilimumab. Some clones in this sample may be carry-over from other donors' samples. This chain's CDR3 is CASSVVLGSGTDTQYF. CDR3 in DNA: TGTGCCAGCAGCGTAGTGCTAGGTTCTGGGACAGATACGCAGTATTTT.